This T cell receptor beta chain was retrieved from a study of T cells in Graves' hyperthyroidism and ophthalmopathy. This CDR3 contains 17 residues. V was cut by 4 bases and J by 2 bases, with 19 bases left in between. Germline values: CDR1 SEHNR, CDR2 FQNEAQ (reference sequence). From RNA transcripts, TCR beta CDR3 regions were amplified. HTBI primers were employed in a first-round RT-PCR of the TCR CDR3. A single record per CDR3 protein comes from TCRdb applying MiXCR to the multiplex PCR reads. The sample consists of 600,000 to 900,000 distinct CDR3 sequences, 15% to 20% of them appearing once. This clonotype has a handful of counts.

The sequence was obtained from a man between 18 and 29 years old with Graves' hyperthyroidism. Sequences were obtained from blood. V usage is TRBV7-9 and J usage is TRBJ2-3, with a possible D match to TRBD2 (6 bases). The DNA of the CDR3 is TGTGCCAGCAGCTATTCCCCGGGCAGCGGGTACACAGATACGCAGTATTTT. It encodes CASSYSPGSGYTDTQYF. Drawing the rest from reference TRBV7-9 and TRBJ2-3, the complete variable domain is DTGVSQNPRHKITKRGQNVTFRCDPISEHNRLYWYRQTLGQGPEFLTYFQNEAQLEKSRLLSDRFSAERPKGSFSTLEIQRTEQGDSAMYLCASSYSPGSGYTDTQYFGPGTRLTVL.